The TCR beta chain under discussion was sequenced for a study of blood T cell repertoires in COVID-19. Study at large: There were acute and convalescent COVID-19 samples, and they came from the United States, Italy and Spain.

TCRdb's table, derived via immunoSEQ multiplex PCR, lists solely in-frame clones and lacks some. The repertoire holds 250,000 or so clones, with around 83% as singletons. This clone appeared once. Germline values: CDR1 SGHVS, CDR2 FQNEAQ. The CDR3 length is 15 residues. The V gene end was trimmed by 3 bases and the J gene end by 1 base; junction bases not matched to a gene: 4. This clonotype was obtained from a man of 80 years or more with acute or convalescent COVID-19. The chain carries TRBV7-8 and TRBJ2-7; 9 nucleotides align to TRBD2. The sample taken for sequencing was peripheral blood. In DNA, the CDR3 is TGTGCCAGCAGCTTTTTAGCGGGGGCTTCCTACGAGCAGTACTTC. This encodes CASSFLAGASYEQYF.